The 15 T cell receptor beta chains presented below share a single source sample, sequenced in a study of blood T cell repertoires in COVID-19. Sequencing used immunoSEQ multiplex PCR; TCRdb keeps in-frame clones, though not all of them. The repertoire holds about 140,000 clones, with 75% to 90% as singletons. Sequencing was done on a sample of peripheral blood. All receptors derive from a middle-aged man with active COVID-19.

The chain joins TRBV3-1 (or the pseudogene TRBV3-2) to TRBJ1-5; D is ambiguous. This CDR3 is built from 13 residues. V dropped 3 bases and J dropped 6 bases, with 9 bases sitting between them. CDR1 is LGHDT, CDR2 YNNKEL, per germline (reference sequence). CDR3 coding DNA: TGTGCCAGCAGCCAGAATATAGCTCAGCCCCAGCATTTT. As protein: CASSQNIAQPQHF.

V usage is TRBV10-3 and J usage is TRBJ1-2, with D possibly TRBD1 on 6 matching bases. V lost 4 bases to trimming and J lost 8 bases, with 11 bases between them. The CDR3 extends over 12 amino acids. The germline gives CDR1 ENHRY, CDR2 SYGVKD. In DNA form, the CDR3 reads TGTGCCATCAGTGTACAGGGACGGGGCTACACCTTC. It translates to CAISVQGRGYTF.

This sequence joins TRBV7-2 and TRBJ2-5, with 7 bases matching TRBD2. The CDR3 extends over 14 amino acids. From germline, CDR1 is SGHTA and CDR2 FQGNSA. The ends lost 0 bases at V and 2 bases at J; junction bases unmatched: 0. DNA of the CDR3: TGTGCCAGCAGCTTAGCAGCGGGGCAAGAGACCCAGTACTTC. It yields the protein CASSLAAGQETQYF.

This sequence joins TRBV5-6 and TRBJ1-6, with D unclear. This CDR3 contains 13 residues. V lost 5 bases to trimming and J lost 9 bases, with 12 bases between them. CDR1 and CDR2 from the germline V gene are SGHDT and YYEEEE. The CDR3: CASRGTEGSPLHF. DNA for the CDR3: TGTGCCAGCAGGGGAACAGAGGGTTCACCCCTCCACTTT.

V gene TRBV3-1 (or the pseudogene TRBV3-2) combines with J gene TRBJ2-4, with 13 bases matching TRBD2. Per germline, CDR1 LGHDT and CDR2 YNNKEL (reference sequence). This CDR3 is 15 amino acids long. Trimming cost V 4 bases and J 4 bases; bases outside gene matches: 1. The CDR3 DNA follows: TGTGCCAGCAGCCCGGGACTAGCGGGGAAAAACATTCAGTACTTC. Translated: CASSPGLAGKNIQYF.

This clone was detected only once. The chain has TRBV20-1 and TRBJ2-1, with D unclear. The CDR3 covers 11 residues. V was pared by 6 bases and J by 8 bases, with 11 bases between. Germline CDR1 DFQATT, CDR2 SNEGSKA (reference sequence). Written as DNA, the CDR3 is TGCAGTGCCTCCCGTGCGCATGAGCAGTTCTTC. Its protein product is CSASRAHEQFF.

The chain couples TRBV7-2 to TRBJ2-4; D might be TRBD1 (6 bases). Trimming took off 4 bases at V and 5 bases at J, with 15 bases between the two ends. Germline loops: CDR1 SGHTA, CDR2 FQGNSA. This CDR3 has 15 residues. CDR3 region: CASSSHPRQENIQYF. CDR3 DNA: TGTGCCAGCAGCTCCCACCCCCGACAGGAAAACATTCAGTACTTC. The full variable domain, rest sourced from reference TRBV7-2 and TRBJ2-4, is GAGVSQSPSNKVTEKGKDVELRCDPISGHTALYWYRQSLGQGLEFLIYFQGNSAPDKSGLPSDRFSAERTGGSVSTLTIQRTQQEDSAVYLCASSSHPRQENIQYFGAGTRLSVL.

This chain connects TRBV5-5 to TRBJ2-2; a weak D match, TRBD2 (5 bases). Germline CDR1 SGHKS, CDR2 YYEKEE (reference sequence). The V end lost 4 bases, the J end lost 1 base, and 11 bases lay between the germline ends. The CDR3 loop spans 15 amino acids. CDR3 DNA: TGTGCCAGCAGCGATATAGCGAAGAACACCGGGGAGCTGTTTTTT. Its translation is CASSDIAKNTGELFF.

V and J are TRBV6-2 or TRBV6-3 and TRBJ1-5; D unclear. The CDR3 totals 14 residues. Germline V gives CDR1 MNHEY, CDR2 SVGEGT. V gave up 2 bases and J gave up 0 bases, with 5 bases separating them. In DNA, the CDR3 is TGTGCCAGCAGTTACCCGGGTAGCAATCAGCCCCAGCATTTT. Protein: CASSYPGSNQPQHF.

The V call is TRBV7-3, the J call TRBJ2-5; TRBD2 is a possible D gene (6 bases). Trimming took 2 bases from V and 5 from J, leaving 9 bases between them. There are 13 residues in the CDR3. CDR1 is SGHTA, CDR2 FQGTGA, per germline. CDR3 sequence (DNA): TGTGCCAGCAGCTTAGAGGGGAGGGAGACCCAGTACTTC. This encodes CASSLEGRETQYF.

The chain recombines TRBV27 with TRBJ1-2; D not certain. Germline V lookup: CDR1 MNHEY, CDR2 SMNVEV (reference sequence). Trimming removed 2 bases at V and 5 bases at J, with 12 bases between. The length of the CDR3 is 14 residues. The CDR3 region has the DNA TGTGCCAGCAGTTTAGGGCCCCGCGGGTATGGCTACACCTTC. Translation: CASSLGPRGYGYTF.

This clone has only a few counts. The chain combines TRBV5-1 with TRBJ1-1, with D possibly TRBD1 on 5 matching bases. The length of the CDR3 is 16 residues. Germline CDR1 is SGHRS and CDR2 is YFSETQ. Deletions cut 4 bases from V and 5 bases from J, with 21 bases between. The CDR3 loop is CASSPGQGLTLTEAFF. The CDR3 coding sequence is TGCGCCAGCAGCCCTGGCCAGGGACTCACCCTGACTGAAGCTTTCTTT.

The chain couples TRBV7-6 to TRBJ2-5, with TRBD2 identical over 8 bases. The trim removed 4 bases at V and 4 bases at J, leaving 8 bases unmatched. Germline CDR1 SGHVS, CDR2 FNYEAQ. This CDR3 spans 15 amino acids. The CDR3 region has the DNA TGTGCCAGCAGCTCCGGGAGGGGCAGGGGAGAGACCCAGTACTTC. This gives the protein CASSSGRGRGETQYF. Variable domain in full (rest from reference TRBV7-6 and TRBJ2-5): GAGVSQSPRYKVTKRGQDVALRCDPISGHVSLYWYRQALGQGPEFLTYFNYEAQQDKSGLPNDRFSAERPEGSISTLTIQRTEQRDSAMYRCASSSGRGRGETQYFGPGTRLLVL.

This clone appeared once. V usage is TRBV27 and J usage is TRBJ2-1, with TRBD2 matching over 15 bases. The CDR3 spans 18 residues. The V gene end was trimmed by 6 bases and the J gene end by 0 bases; junction bases not matched to a gene: 6. Germline assignment: CDR1 MNHEY and CDR2 SMNVEV (reference sequence). This CDR3 reads CASRSGLAGGNSYNEQFF. The CDR3 DNA reads as TGTGCCAGCAGATCCGGACTAGCGGGGGGGAACTCCTACAATGAGCAGTTCTTC.

V usage is TRBV30 and J usage is TRBJ1-1; D possibly corresponds to TRBD1 (6 bases). This CDR3 has 13 amino acids. V was shortened by 4 bases and J by 4 bases, with 13 bases between the two germline ends. Germline V lookup: CDR1 GTSNPN, CDR2 SVGIG (reference sequence). CDR3 in amino acids: CAWNNQGTTEAFF. As DNA, the CDR3 is TGTGCCTGGAACAACCAGGGGACCACTGAAGCTTTCTTT.